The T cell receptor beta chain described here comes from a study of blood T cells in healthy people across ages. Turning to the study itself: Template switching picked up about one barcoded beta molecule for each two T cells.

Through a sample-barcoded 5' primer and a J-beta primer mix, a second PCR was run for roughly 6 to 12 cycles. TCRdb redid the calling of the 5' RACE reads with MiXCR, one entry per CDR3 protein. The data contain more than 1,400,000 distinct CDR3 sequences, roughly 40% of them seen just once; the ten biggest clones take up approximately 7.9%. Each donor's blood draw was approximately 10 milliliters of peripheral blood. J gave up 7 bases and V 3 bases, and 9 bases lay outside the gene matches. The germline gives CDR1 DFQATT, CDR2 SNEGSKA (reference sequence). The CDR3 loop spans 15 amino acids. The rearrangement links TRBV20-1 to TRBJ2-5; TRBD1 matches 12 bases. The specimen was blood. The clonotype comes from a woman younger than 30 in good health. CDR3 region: CSARVAGTGGSTQYF. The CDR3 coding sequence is TGCAGTGCTAGGGTTGCCGGGACAGGGGGCTCGACCCAGTACTTC.